The clone carrying this TCR beta chain was seen once. The target antigen is unknown. Sorted-subset replicate PCRs used approximately 180 ng of genomic DNA. This amount corresponded to about 30,000 T cell genomes. TCRdb's copy holds only in-frame clones and misses some; the assay was immunoSEQ multiplex PCR. Among 950,000 to 1,100,000 clones listed, around 78% were seen once. Trimming removed 4 bases from V and 4 bases from J, with 11 bases in between. The germline V gene encodes CDR1 SGHKS and CDR2 YYEKEE (reference sequence). The CDR3 has 13 residues. These data come from a study of shared clonotypes between healthy human individuals. Study-level results: Rarefaction gave evidence that sorted-subset sequencing remained incomplete despite large depth. Generally, estimated richness proved larger in naive subsets than it did in memory subsets.

The chain combines TRBV5-5 with TRBJ1-2; no firm D call. The receptor was derived from a man between 18 and 29 years old in good health. Some clones in this sample may be carry-over from other donors' samples. Specimen: memory CD4+ T cells from PBMCs. This sample's subset: CD45RA-negative fraction. CDR3 protein: CASSPLQSYGYTF. The CDR3 DNA reads as TGTGCCAGCAGCCCCCTTCAGAGCTATGGCTACACCTTC. Filled out from reference TRBV5-5 and TRBJ1-2, the complete variable domain reads DAGVTQSPTHLIKTRGQQVTLRCSPISGHKSVSWYQQVLGQGPQFIFQYYEKEERGRGNFPDRFSARQFPNYSSELNVNALLLGDSALYLCASSPLQSYGYTFGSGTRLTVV.